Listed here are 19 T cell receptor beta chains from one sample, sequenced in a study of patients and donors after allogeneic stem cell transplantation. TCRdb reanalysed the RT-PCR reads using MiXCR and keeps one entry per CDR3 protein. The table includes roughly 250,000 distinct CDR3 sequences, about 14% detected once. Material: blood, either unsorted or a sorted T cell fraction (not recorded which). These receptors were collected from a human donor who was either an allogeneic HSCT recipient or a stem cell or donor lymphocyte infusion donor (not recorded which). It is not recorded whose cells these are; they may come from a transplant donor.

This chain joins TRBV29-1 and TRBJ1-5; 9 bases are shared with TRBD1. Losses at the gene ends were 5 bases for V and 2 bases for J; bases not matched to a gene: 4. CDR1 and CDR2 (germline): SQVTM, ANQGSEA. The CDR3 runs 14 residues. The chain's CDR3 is CSVRTGEGNQPQHF. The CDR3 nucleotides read TGCAGCGTTAGGACAGGGGAGGGCAATCAGCCCCAGCATTTT.

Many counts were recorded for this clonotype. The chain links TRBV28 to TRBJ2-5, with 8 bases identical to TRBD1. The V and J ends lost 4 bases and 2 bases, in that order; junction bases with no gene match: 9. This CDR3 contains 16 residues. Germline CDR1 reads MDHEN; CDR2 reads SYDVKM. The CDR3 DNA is TGTGCCAGCAGTTCACCGGGACAGGACTTACAAGAGACCCAGTACTTC. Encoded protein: CASSSPGQDLQETQYF.

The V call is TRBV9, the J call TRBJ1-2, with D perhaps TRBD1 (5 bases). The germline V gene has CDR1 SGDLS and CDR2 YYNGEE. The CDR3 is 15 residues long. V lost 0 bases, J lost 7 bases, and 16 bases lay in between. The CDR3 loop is CASSVAPAPGGGYTF. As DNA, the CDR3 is TGTGCCAGCAGCGTAGCTCCAGCCCCGGGGGGTGGCTACACCTTC.

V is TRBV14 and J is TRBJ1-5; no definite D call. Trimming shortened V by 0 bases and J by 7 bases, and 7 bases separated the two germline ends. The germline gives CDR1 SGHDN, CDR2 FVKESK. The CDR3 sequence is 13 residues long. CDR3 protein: CASSQDITQPQHF. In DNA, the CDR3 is TGTGCCAGCAGCCAAGATATAACCCAGCCCCAGCATTTT.

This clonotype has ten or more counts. The CDR3 DNA sequence: TGTGCCACCAGTGATTTAAGGCAGAACTATGGCTACACCTTC. This encodes CATSDLRQNYGYTF. This chain joins TRBV24-1 and TRBJ1-2; D unresolved. The CDR3 spans 14 residues. Germline V gene data show CDR1 as KGHDR and CDR2 as SFDVKD. V dropped 1 base and J dropped 2 bases, with 7 bases sitting between them.

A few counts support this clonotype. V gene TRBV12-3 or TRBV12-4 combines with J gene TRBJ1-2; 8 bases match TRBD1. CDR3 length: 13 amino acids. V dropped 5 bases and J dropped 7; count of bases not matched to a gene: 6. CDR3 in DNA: TGTGCCAGCAGTCGGACAGGGAATCGTGGCTACACCTTC. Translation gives CASSRTGNRGYTF.

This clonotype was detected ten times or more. In DNA form, the CDR3 reads TGTGCCAGCAGCCCCGGGTCAAGGCGTCTCGAGCAGTACTTC. As protein: CASSPGSRRLEQYF. This rearrangement joins TRBV12-3 or TRBV12-4 to TRBJ2-7; D not certain. V lost 6 bases to trimming and J lost 6 bases, with 18 bases between them. This CDR3 is built from 14 residues.

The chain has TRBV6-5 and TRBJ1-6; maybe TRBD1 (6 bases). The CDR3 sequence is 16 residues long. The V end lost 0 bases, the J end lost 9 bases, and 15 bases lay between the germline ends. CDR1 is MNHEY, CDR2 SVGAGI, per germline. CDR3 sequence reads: CASSYSPAGVISPLHF. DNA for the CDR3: TGTGCCAGCAGTTACTCTCCGGCAGGGGTCATTTCACCCCTCCACTTT.

Here the CDR3 reads CASSLAQNNEQFF. CDR3 DNA: TGTGCCAGCAGCTTAGCTCAAAACAATGAGCAGTTCTTC. J is TRBJ2-1 and V is TRBV11-3; D ambiguous. This CDR3 is built from 13 residues. The germline gives CDR1 SGHNT, CDR2 YENEEA. Trimming shortened V by 1 base and J by 5 bases, and 6 bases separated the two germline ends.

The CDR3 sequence is CASSFDRVSYEQYF. The DNA for the CDR3 is TGCGCCAGCAGCTTTGACAGGGTCTCCTACGAGCAGTACTTC. The rearrangement uses TRBV5-1 and TRBJ2-7; 7 bases line up with TRBD1. Germline CDR1 is SGHRS and CDR2 is YFSETQ. V lost 2 bases to trimming and J lost 0 bases; unmatched junction nucleotides: 2. The CDR3 consists of 14 residues.

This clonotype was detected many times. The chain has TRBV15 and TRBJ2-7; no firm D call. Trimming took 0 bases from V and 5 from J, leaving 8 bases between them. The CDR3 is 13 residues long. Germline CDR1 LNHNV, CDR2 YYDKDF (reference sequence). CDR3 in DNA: TGTGCCACCAGCAGAGATAGCCAGGACGAGCAGTACTTC. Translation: CATSRDSQDEQYF.

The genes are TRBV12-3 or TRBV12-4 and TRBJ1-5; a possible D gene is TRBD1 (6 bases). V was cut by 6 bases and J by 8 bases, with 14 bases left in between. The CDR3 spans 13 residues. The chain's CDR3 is CASSLSQGKPQHF. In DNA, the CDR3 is TGTGCCAGCAGCCTATCACAGGGAAAGCCCCAGCATTTT.

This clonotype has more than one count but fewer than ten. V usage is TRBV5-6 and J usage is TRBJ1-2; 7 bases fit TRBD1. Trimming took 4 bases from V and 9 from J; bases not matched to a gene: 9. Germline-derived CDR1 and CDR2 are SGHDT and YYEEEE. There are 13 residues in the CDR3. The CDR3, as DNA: TGTGCCAGCAGCCGCCCGACAGGGTCGAGCTACACCTTC. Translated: CASSRPTGSSYTF.

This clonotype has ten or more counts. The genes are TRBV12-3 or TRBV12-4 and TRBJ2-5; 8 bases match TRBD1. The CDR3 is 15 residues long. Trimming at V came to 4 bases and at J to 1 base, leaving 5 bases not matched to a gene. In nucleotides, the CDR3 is TGTGCCAGCAGTTATCGGGACAGGCTCCAAGAGACCCAGTACTTC. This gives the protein CASSYRDRLQETQYF.

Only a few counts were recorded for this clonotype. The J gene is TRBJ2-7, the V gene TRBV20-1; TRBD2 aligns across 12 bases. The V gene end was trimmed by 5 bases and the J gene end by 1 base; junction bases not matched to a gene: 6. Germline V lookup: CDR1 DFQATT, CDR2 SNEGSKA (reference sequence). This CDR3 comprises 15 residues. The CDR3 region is CSAWRTSGASYEQYF. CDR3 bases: TGCAGTGCTTGGAGGACTAGCGGGGCTTCCTACGAGCAGTACTTC.

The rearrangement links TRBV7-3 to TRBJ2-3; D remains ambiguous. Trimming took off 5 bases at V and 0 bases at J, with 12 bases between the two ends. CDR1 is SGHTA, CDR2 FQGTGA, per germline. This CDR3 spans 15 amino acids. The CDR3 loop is CASSTTSRSTDTQYF. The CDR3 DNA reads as TGTGCCAGCAGCACGACGTCGCGTAGCACAGATACGCAGTATTTT.

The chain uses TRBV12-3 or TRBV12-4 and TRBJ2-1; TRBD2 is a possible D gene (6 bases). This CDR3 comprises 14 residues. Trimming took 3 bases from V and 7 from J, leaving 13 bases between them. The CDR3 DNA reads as TGTGCCAGCAGTTTGTCGGGAGTTCGGAATGAGCAGTTCTTC. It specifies CASSLSGVRNEQFF.

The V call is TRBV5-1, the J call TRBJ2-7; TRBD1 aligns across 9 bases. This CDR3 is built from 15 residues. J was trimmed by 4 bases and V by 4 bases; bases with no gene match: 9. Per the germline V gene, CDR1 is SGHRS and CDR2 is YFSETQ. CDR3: CASSRTTGGYYEQYF. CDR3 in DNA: TGCGCCAGCAGCCGTACGACAGGGGGTTATTACGAGCAGTACTTC. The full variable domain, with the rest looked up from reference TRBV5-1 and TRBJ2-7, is KAGVTQTPRYLIKTRGQQVTLSCSPISGHRSVSWYQQTPGQGLQFLFEYFSETQRNKGNFPGRFSGRQFSNSRSEMNVSTLELGDSALYLCASSRTTGGYYEQYFGPGTRLTVT.

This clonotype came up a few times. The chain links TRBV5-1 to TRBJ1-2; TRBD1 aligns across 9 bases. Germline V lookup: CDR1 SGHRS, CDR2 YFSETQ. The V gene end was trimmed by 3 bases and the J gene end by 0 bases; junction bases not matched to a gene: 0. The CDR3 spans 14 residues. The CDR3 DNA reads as TGCGCCAGCAGCTGGGACAGGGCTAACTATGGCTACACCTTC. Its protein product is CASSWDRANYGYTF.